This TCR beta chain was obtained from a study of cytomegalovirus exposure and HLA in healthy donors. Turning to the study itself: Within the Caucasian-associated ancestry cluster were roughly 82% of the approximately 390 genotyped donors. Study conclusions and caveats: Productive rates of about 90% or about 30% were seen for most TCR beta V segments in an earlier analysis. In vitro checks showed that three CMV-associated chains really do target CMV antigens. Analyzed later, most CMV-associated TCR beta chains appeared HLA-restricted.

A multiplex PCR was run with 60 Vbeta primers and 13 Jbeta primers. Here immunoSEQ multiplex PCR was the method, and the copy in TCRdb shows in-frame clones only, minus some. Among approximately 290,000 clones listed, roughly 80% were seen once. Germline loops: CDR1 SGHRS, CDR2 YFSETQ. V trimming: 7 bases; J trimming: 1 base; junction bases outside the gene matches: 4. The CDR3 covers 14 residues. Details on this clone: As yet, its antigen is unknown.

This clonotype was sampled from a girl aged 2 to 10 in good health and CMV-seronegative. The chain combines TRBV5-1 with TRBJ2-1, with 8 positions matching TRBD1. Sequencing was done on a sample of PBMCs. The CDR3 sequence is CASGRTGSYNEQFF. CDR3 DNA: TGCGCCAGCGGACGGACAGGGTCCTACAATGAGCAGTTCTTC.